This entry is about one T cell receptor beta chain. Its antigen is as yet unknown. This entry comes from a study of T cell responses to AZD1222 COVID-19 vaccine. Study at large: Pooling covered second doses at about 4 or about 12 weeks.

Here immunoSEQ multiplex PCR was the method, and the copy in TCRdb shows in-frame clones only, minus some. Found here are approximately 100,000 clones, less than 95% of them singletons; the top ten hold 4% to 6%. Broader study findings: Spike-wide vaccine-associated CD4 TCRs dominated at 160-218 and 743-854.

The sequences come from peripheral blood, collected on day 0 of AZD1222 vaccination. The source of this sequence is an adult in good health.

The CDR3 DNA follows: TGTGCCTCCTCCAGCGGGGGGTACACAGATACGCAGTATTTT. Its protein is CASSSGGYTDTQYF. This rearrangement joins TRBV30 to TRBJ2-3, with 9 bases identical to TRBD2. Germline trimming cut 7 bases from V and 2 bases from J; bases unmatched to any gene: 7. This CDR3 is 14 amino acids long. Germline CDR1 and CDR2: GTSNPN and SVGIG (reference sequence).